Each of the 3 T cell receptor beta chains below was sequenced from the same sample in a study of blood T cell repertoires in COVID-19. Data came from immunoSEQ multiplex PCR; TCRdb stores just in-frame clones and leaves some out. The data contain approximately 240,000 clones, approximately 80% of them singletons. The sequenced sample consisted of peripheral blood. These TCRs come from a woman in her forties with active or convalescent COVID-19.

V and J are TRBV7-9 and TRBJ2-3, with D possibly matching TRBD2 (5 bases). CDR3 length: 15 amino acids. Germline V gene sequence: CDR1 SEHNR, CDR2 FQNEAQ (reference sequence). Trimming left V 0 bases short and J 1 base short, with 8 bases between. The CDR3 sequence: CASSLAPGGTDTQYF. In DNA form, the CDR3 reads TGTGCCAGCAGCTTAGCGCCCGGGGGCACAGATACGCAGTATTTT.

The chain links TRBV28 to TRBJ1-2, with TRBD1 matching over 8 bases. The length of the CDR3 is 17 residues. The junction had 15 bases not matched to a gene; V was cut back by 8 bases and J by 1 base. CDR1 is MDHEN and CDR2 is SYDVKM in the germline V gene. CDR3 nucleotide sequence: TGTGCCAGCTTCCTGTCCTCAGGGGGCATGTTTAACTATGGCTACACCTTC. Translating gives CASFLSSGGMFNYGYTF.

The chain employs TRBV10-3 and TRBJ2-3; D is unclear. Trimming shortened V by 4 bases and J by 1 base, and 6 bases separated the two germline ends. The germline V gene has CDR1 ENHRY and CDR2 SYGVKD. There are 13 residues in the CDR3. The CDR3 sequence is CAISVPGTDTQYF. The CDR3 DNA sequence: TGTGCCATCAGTGTCCCCGGCACAGATACGCAGTATTTT.